Reported below is one TCR beta chain. What it recognizes is unknown. Sequenced by immunoSEQ multiplex PCR; TCRdb stores in-frame clones only, minus some. The sample lists 400,000 to 500,000 clones, approximately 88% occurring once. Described treatment: around 19 received Ad26.COV2.S at low or high dose, single or two shots; roughly five received placebo; per-sample allocation not given. Day 63 after the first vaccine or placebo injection was the time point for sampling. Per the germline V gene, CDR1 is KGHDR and CDR2 is SFDVKD. V trimming: 3 bases; J trimming: 7 bases; junction bases outside the gene matches: 9. The CDR3 totals 16 residues. The data originate from a study of Ad26.COV2.S vaccination and SARS-CoV-2 variants. Study at large: The vaccine Ad26.COV2.S was put into the muscle once, or twice with 56 days between. Study findings and constraints: Reported findings describe substantial breadth in spike-specific CD8+ and CD4+ T cell responses following vaccination.

Sequenced material: peripheral blood, taken in a trial of Ad26.COV2.S vaccine versus placebo. The source of this sequence is a person aged 18-65 years who received the Ad26.COV2.S COVID-19 vaccine or a placebo. This chain links TRBV24-1 with TRBJ2-1; 9 bases agree with TRBD2. CDR3 nucleotides: TGTGCCACCAGTGATCTCGGCGGGGGGGGCCGAAATGAGCAGTTCTTC. Protein sequence: CATSDLGGGGRNEQFF.